This T cell receptor beta chain was identified in a study of OX40 agonist ivuxolimab in advanced cancers. The CDR3 is 14 residues long. J lost 11 bases, V lost 0 bases, and 5 bases had no gene match. Per the germline V gene, CDR1 is MNHNY and CDR2 is SVGAGI (reference sequence). This clone was picked up one time. The protocol was immunoSEQ multiplex PCR, while the TCRdb copy is restricted to in-frame clones and leaves out a portion. The sample has 18,000 or so clones; 72% are singletons. The starting material was CD4+ or CD8+ T cells sorted from blood, obtained in a trial of the OX40 agonist ivuxolimab. This chain connects TRBV6-6 to TRBJ1-1, with TRBD1 matching over 11 bases. The sequence came from an adult with an advanced solid tumor such as melanoma, head and neck, liver or kidney cancer. The CDR3 nucleotides read TGTGCCAGCAGTTACTCTGGGGACAGGGGGACCGCTTTCTTT. Encoded protein: CASSYSGDRGTAFF.